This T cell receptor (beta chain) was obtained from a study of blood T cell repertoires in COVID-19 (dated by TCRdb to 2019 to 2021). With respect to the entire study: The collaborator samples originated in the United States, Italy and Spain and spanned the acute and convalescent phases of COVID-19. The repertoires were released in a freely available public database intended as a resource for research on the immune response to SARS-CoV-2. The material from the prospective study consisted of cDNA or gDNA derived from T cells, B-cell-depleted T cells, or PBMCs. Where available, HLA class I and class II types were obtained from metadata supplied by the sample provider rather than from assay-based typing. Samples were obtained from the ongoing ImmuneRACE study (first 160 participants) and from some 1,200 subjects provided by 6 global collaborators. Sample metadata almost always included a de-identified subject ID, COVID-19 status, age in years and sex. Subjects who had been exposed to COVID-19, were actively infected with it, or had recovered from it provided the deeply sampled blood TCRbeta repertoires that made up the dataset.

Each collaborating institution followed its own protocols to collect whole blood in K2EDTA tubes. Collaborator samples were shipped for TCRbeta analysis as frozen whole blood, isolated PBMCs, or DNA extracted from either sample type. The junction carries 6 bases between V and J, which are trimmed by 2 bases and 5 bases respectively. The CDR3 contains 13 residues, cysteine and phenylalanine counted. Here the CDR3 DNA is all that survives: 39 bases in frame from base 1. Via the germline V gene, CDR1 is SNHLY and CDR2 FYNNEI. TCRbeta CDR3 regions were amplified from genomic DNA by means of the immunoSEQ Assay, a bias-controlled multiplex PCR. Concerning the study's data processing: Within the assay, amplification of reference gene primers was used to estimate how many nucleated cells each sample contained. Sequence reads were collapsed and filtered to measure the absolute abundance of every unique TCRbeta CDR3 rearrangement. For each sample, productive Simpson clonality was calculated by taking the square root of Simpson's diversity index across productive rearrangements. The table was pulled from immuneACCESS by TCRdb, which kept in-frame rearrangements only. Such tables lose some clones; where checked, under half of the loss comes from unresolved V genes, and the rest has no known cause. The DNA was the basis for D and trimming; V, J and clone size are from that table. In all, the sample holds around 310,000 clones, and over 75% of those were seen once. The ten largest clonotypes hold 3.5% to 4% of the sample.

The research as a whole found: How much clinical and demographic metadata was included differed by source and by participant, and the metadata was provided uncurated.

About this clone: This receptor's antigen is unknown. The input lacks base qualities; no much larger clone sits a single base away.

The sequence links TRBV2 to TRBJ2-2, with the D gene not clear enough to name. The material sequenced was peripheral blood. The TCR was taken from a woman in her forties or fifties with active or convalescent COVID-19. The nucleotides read TGTGCCAGCAGTGAACGGAGAACCGGGGAGCTGTTTTTT. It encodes CASSERRTGELFF.